This T cell receptor beta chain was documented in a study of blood T cell repertoires in COVID-19. Study-level information: The origin of the acute and convalescent COVID-19 samples was the United States, Italy and Spain. In each case, the material was cDNA or gDNA derived from T cells, B-cell-depleted T cells, or PBMCs.

CDR1 is LGHDT, CDR2 YNNKEL, per germline (reference sequence). Trimming took off 3 bases at V and 4 bases at J, with 15 bases between the two ends. This CDR3 has 15 amino acids. Patients in Seattle were enrolled during active infection, then followed longitudinally. Original processing methods: Reference gene primers were amplified, and this amplification served to estimate nucleated cell counts. Generated by immunoSEQ multiplex PCR, the TCRdb table keeps only in-frame clones and is missing some. The DNA was the basis for D and trimming; V, J and clone size are from that table. The profile shows about 350,000 clones, around nine tenths of them singletons.

This TCR derives from a woman aged 60-75 years with COVID-19, enrolled during active disease. The chain is built from TRBV3-1 (or the pseudogene TRBV3-2) and TRBJ1-2; a possible D gene is TRBD1 (6 bases). The sequenced material came from peripheral blood. The DNA of the CDR3 is TGTGCCAGCAGCCATCCCAGGGGTAGGGGCTATGGCTACACCTTC. This sequence encodes CASSHPRGRGYGYTF.